This T cell receptor beta chain derives from a study of regulatory T cells in long-lasting Graves disease. Study-wide results and caveats: Those with persistent Graves' had less TCR diversity than newly diagnosed patients.

There are many counts of this clonotype. What it binds is unknown. For TCR beta, libraries came from iRepertoire HTBI primers and Arm-PCR of CDR3 regions. TCRdb reprocessed the multiplex PCR reads via MiXCR and lists one record per CDR3 protein. The sample contains 360,000 or so distinct CDR3 sequences, roughly 23% of which appear only once. Stated time point: persistent/refractory GD, antithyroid drugs over 5 years with positive TRAb. The TCR library used RNA extracted from PBMCs. The V end was cut by 3 bases, the J end by 6 bases, with 17 bases between. The CDR3 has 15 amino acids. Germline lookup yields CDR1 DFQATT and CDR2 SNEGSKA (reference sequence).

The chain couples TRBV20-1 to TRBJ2-2; D is undetermined. The source is a woman in her thirties or forties with Graves disease. The sample here was peripheral blood mononuclear cells (PBMCs), taken when the disease was refractory, from a patient treated with antithyroid drugs. The CDR3: CSARFRTLKAGELFF. CDR3 in DNA: TGCAGTGCTAGGTTTCGGACCCTCAAGGCCGGGGAGCTGTTTTTT.